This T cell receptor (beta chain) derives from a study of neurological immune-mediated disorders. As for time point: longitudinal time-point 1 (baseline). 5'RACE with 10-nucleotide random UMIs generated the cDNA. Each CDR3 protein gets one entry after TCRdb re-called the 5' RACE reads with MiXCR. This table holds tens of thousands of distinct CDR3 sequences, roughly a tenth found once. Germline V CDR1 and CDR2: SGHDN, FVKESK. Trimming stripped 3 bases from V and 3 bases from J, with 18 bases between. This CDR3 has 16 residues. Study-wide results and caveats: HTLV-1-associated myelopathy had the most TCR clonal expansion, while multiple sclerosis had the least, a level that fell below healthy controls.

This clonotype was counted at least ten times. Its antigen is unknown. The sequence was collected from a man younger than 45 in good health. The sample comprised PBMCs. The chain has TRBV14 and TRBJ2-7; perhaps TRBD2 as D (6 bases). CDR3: CASSQGGASMVYEQYF. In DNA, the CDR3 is TGTGCCAGCAGCCAGGGCGGGGCGAGTATGGTCTACGAGCAGTACTTC.